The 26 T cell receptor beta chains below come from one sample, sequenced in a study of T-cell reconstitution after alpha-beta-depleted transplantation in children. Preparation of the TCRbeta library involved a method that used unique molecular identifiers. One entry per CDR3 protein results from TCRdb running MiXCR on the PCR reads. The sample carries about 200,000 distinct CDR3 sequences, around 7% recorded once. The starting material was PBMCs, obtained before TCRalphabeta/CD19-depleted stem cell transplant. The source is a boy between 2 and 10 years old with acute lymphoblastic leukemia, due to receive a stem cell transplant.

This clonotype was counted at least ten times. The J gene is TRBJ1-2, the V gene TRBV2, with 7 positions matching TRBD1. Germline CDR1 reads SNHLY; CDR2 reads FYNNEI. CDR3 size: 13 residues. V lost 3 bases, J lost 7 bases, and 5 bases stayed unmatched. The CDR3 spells CASSDFRGGGYTF. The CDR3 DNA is TGTGCCAGCAGTGATTTCAGGGGGGGTGGCTACACCTTC.

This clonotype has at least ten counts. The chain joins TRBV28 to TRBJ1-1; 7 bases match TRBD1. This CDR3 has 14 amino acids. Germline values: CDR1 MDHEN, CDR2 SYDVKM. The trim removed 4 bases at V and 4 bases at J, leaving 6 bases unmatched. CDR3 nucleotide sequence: TGTGCCAGCAGTTGGACAGGTATCAGCACTGAAGCTTTCTTT. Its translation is CASSWTGISTEAFF.

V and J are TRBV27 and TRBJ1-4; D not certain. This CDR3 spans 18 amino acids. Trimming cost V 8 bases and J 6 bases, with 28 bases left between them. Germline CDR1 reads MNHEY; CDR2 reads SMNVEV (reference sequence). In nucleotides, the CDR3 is TGTGCCAGCGCGTCTTCCGGCCTGACGAAACCCGGGTATGAAAAACTGTTTTTT. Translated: CASASSGLTKPGYEKLFF. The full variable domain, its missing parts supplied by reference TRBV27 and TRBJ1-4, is EAQVTQNPRYLITVTGKKLTVTCSQNMNHEYMSWYRQDPGLGLRQIYYSMNVEVTDKGDVPEGYKVSRKEKRNFPLILESPSPNQTSLYFCASASSGLTKPGYEKLFFGSGTQLSVL.

The CDR3 is CASSQDLLHTPDTQYF. DNA of the CDR3: TGTGCCAGCAGCCAAGATCTGCTCCACACGCCAGATACGCAGTATTTT. V usage is TRBV14 and J usage is TRBJ2-3; D ambiguous. V shed 0 bases and J shed 4 bases, with 14 bases lying between them. The CDR3 runs 16 residues. Germline V gene sequence: CDR1 SGHDN, CDR2 FVKESK. The full variable domain, in which reference TRBV14 and TRBJ2-3 provide the parts outside the CDR3, is EAGVTQFPSHSVIEKGQTVTLRCDPISGHDNLYWYRRVMGKEIKFLLHFVKESKQDESGMPNNRFLAERTGGTYSTLKVQPAELEDSGVYFCASSQDLLHTPDTQYFGPGTRLTVL.

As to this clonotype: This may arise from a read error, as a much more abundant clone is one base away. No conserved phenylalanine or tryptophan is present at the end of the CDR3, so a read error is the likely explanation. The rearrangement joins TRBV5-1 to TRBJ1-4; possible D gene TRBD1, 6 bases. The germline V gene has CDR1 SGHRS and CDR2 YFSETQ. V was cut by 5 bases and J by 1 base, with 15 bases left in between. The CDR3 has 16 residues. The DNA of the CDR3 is TGCGCCAGCAGACTCGACAGGAGTGTAACTAATGAAAAACTGTTTTCT. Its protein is CASRLDRSVTNEKLFS.

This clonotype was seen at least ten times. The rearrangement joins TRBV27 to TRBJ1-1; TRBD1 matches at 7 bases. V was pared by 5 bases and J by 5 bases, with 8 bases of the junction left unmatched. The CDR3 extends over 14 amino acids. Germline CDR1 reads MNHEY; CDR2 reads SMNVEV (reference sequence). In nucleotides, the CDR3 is TGTGCCAGCAGTCCCTTGTCGGGACAGACTGAAGCTTTCTTT. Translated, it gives CASSPLSGQTEAFF.

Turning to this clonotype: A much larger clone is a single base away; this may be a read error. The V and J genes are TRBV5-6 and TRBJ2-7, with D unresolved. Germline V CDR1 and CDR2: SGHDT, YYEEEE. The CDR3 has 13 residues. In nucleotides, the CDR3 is TGTGCCATCAGCGTAGGTAGCCTCTACGAGCAGTACTTC. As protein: CAISVGSLYEQYF.

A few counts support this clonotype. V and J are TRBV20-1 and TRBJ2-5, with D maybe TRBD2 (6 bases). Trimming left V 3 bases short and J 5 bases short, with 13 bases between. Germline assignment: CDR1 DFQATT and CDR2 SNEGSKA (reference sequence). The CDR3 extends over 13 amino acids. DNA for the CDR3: TGCAGTGCTAGTCTGGAGGGAAGGGAGACCCAGTACTTC. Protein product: CSASLEGRETQYF.

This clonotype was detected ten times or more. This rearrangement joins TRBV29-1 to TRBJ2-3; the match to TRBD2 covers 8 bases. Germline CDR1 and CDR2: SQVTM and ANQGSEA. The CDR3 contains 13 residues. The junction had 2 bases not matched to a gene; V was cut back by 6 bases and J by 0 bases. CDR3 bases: TGCAGCGTGGAGCGGGGGAGCACAGATACGCAGTATTTT. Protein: CSVERGSTDTQYF.

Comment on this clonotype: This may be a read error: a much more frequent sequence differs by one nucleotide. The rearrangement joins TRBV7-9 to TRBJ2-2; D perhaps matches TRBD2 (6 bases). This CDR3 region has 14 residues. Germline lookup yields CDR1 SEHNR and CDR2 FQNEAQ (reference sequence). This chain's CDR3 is CASSLAGVTGEVFF. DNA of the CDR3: TGTGCCAGCAGCTTAGCGGGTGTCACCGGGGAGGTGTTTTTT.

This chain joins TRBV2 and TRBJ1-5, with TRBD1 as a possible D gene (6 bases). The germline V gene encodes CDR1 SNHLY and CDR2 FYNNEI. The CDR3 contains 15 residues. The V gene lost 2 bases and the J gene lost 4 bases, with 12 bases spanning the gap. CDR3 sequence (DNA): TGTGCCAGCAGTGAATTTGGGGGGCCTAATCAGCCCCAGCATTTT. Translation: CASSEFGGPNQPQHF.

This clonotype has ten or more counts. The CDR3 here is CASSFRVTGQETQYF. The DNA of the CDR3 is TGTGCCAGCAGTTTCAGGGTTACTGGTCAAGAGACCCAGTACTTC. J is TRBJ2-5 and V is TRBV12-3 or TRBV12-4, with D perhaps TRBD1 (5 bases). Trimming cost V 3 bases and J 2 bases, with 13 bases left between them. The CDR3 extends over 15 amino acids.

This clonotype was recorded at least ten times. CDR3 nucleotide sequence: TGTGCCAGCAAGGGTATAAGCGAGCAGTACTTC. Residues: CASKGISEQYF. The V gene is TRBV2, the J gene TRBJ2-7; D not certain. This CDR3 has 11 amino acids. Germline V CDR1 and CDR2: SNHLY, FYNNEI. V dropped 7 bases and J dropped 6 bases, with 10 bases sitting between them.

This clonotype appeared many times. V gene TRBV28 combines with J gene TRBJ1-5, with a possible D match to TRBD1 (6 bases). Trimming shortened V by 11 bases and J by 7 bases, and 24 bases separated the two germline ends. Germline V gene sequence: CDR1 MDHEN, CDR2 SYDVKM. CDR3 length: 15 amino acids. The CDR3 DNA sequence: TGTGCCTGCCAACTGGGGCAGGGGAGGGGCCAGCCCCAGCATTTT. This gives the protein CACQLGQGRGQPQHF.

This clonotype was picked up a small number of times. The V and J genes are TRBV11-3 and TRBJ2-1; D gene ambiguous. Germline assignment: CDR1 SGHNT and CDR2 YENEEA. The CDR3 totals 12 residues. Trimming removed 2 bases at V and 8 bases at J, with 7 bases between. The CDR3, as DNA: TGTGCCAGCAGCTTATCCGGCTATGAGCAGTTCTTC. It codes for CASSLSGYEQFF.

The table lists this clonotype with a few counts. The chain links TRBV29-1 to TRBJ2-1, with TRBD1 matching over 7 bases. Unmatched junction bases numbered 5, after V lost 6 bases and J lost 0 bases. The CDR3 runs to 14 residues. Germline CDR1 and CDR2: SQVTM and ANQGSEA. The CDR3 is CSVGTDTSYNEQFF. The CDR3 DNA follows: TGCAGCGTGGGGACAGACACCTCCTACAATGAGCAGTTCTTC.

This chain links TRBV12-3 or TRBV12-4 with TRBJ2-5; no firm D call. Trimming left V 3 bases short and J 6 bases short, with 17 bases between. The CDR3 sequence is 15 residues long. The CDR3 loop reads CASSFAETSLQTQYF. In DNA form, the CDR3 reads TGTGCCAGCAGTTTTGCCGAGACCTCCCTCCAGACCCAGTACTTC.

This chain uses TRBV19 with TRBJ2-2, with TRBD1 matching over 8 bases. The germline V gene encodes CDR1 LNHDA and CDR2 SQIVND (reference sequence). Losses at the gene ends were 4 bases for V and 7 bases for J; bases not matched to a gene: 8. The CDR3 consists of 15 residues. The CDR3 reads CASSRRQGWGGELFF. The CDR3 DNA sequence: TGTGCCAGTAGTAGGAGACAGGGGTGGGGCGGGGAGCTGTTTTTT.

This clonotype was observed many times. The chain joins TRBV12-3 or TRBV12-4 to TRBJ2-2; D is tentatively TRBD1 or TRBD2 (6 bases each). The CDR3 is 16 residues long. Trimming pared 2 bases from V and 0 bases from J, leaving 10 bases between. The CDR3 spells CASSLSGGANTGELFF. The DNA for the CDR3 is TGTGCCAGCAGTTTATCCGGGGGCGCGAACACCGGGGAGCTGTTTTTT.

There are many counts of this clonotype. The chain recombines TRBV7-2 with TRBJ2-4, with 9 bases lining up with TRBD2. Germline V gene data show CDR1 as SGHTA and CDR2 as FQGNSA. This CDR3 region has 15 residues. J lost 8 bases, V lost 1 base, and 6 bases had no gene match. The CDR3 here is CASSLGLAGRYIQYF. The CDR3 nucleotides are TGTGCCAGCAGCTTAGGCCTAGCGGGAAGGTACATTCAGTACTTC.

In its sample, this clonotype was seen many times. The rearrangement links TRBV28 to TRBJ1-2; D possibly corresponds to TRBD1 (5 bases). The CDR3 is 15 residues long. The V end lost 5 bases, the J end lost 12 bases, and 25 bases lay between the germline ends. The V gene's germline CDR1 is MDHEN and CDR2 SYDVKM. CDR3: CASSPLGTDMAFNTF. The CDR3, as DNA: TGTGCCAGCAGTCCGCTCGGGACGGACATGGCTTTCAACACCTTC.

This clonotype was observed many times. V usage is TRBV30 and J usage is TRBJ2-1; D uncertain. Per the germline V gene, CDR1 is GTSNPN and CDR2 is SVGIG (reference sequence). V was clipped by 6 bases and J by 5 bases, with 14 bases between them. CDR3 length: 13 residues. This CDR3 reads CACLEGLNNEQFF. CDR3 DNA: TGTGCCTGTCTGGAAGGCCTGAACAATGAGCAGTTCTTC.

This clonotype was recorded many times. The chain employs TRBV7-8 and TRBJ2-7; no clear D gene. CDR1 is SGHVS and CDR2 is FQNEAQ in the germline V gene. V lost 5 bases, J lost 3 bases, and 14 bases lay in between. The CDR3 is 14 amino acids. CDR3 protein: CASSQDVGIYEQYF. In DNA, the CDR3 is TGTGCCAGCAGCCAAGATGTCGGAATCTACGAGCAGTACTTC.

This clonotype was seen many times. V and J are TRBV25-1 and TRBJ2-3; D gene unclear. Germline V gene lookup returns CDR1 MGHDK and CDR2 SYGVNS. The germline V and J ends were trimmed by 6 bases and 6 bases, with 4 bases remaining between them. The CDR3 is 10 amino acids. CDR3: CASRSDTQYF. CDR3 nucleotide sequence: TGTGCCAGCAGGTCGGATACGCAGTATTTT.

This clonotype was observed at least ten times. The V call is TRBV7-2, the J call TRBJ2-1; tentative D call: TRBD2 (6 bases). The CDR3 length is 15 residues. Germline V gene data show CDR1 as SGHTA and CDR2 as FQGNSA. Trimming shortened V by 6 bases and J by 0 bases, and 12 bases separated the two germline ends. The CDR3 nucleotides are TGTGCCAGCAGGCCTCCCGGGAGCTCCTACAATGAGCAGTTCTTC. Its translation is CASRPPGSSYNEQFF. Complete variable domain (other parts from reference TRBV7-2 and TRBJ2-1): GAGVSQSPSNKVTEKGKDVELRCDPISGHTALYWYRQSLGQGLEFLIYFQGNSAPDKSGLPSDRFSAERTGGSVSTLTIQRTQQEDSAVYLCASRPPGSSYNEQFFGPGTRLTVL.

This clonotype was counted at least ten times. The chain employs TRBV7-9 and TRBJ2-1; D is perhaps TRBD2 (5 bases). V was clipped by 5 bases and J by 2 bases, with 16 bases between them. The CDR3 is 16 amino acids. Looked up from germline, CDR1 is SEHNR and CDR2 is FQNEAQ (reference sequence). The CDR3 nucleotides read TGTGCCAGCAGCACAATCCGGGGAGCCCCCTACAATGAGCAGTTCTTC. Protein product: CASSTIRGAPYNEQFF.